Below are 10 T cell receptor beta chains sequenced from a single sample in a study of cytomegalovirus exposure and HLA in healthy donors. The study ran its PCR with 60 Vbeta and 13 Jbeta primers. Measured with immunoSEQ multiplex PCR; TCRdb has only the in-frame clones, and not every one. The sample shows about 120,000 clones, under 85% of them seen only once. Specimen: PBMCs. These TCRs come from a man aged 18 to 30 in good health and CMV-seropositive.

This clone was seen more than once but under ten times. In DNA form, the CDR3 reads TGTGCCACCAGCGTTAGGGTAGGAGGGAACACTGAAGCTTTCTTT. As protein: CATSVRVGGNTEAFF. This chain links TRBV15 with TRBJ1-1; D unclear. Germline CDR1 is LNHNV and CDR2 is YYDKDF (reference sequence). Trimming took 5 bases from V and 1 from J, leaving 14 bases between them. The CDR3 runs 15 residues.

A few counts support this clone. This chain links TRBV27 with TRBJ2-3, with 10 positions matching TRBD2. The CDR3 loop spans 17 amino acids. The germline V gene encodes CDR1 MNHEY and CDR2 SMNVEV (reference sequence). The junction had 7 bases not matched to a gene; V was cut back by 4 bases and J by 0 bases. This chain's CDR3 is CASSWGVLAGSTDTQYF. In DNA, the CDR3 is TGTGCCAGCAGTTGGGGGGTACTAGCGGGGAGCACAGATACGCAGTATTTT.

The gene calls are TRBV13 and TRBJ2-7; no firm D call. The CDR3 consists of 13 residues. CDR1 is PRHDT and CDR2 is FYEKMQ in the germline V gene (reference sequence). V was pared by 5 bases and J by 0 bases, with 8 bases between. Here the CDR3 DNA reads TGTGCCAGCAGCCCACAAAGCTCCTACGAGCAGTACTTC. It translates to CASSPQSSYEQYF.

This clone was observed a single time. The CDR3 sequence is CAISEGGQGNYGYTF. CDR3 bases: TGTGCCATCAGTGAGGGAGGACAGGGAAACTATGGCTACACCTTC. The gene calls are TRBV10-3 and TRBJ1-2; 8 nucleotides line up with TRBD1. The CDR3 loop spans 15 amino acids. The J segment lost 2 bases and the V segment lost 2 bases, leaving 4 bases of the junction unmatched. Germline V CDR1 and CDR2: ENHRY, SYGVKD.

The chain is built from TRBV19 and TRBJ2-7; D not resolved. Per germline, CDR1 LNHDA and CDR2 SQIVND (reference sequence). The germline V and J ends were trimmed by 3 bases and 3 bases, with 12 bases remaining between them. CDR3 length: 14 residues. CDR3 bases: TGTGCCAGTAGTATTCCAGGTCTCAACTACGAGCAGTACTTC. Translating gives CASSIPGLNYEQYF.

The chain recombines TRBV28 with TRBJ2-3, with D tentatively TRBD2 (5 bases). This CDR3 has 17 residues. Germline CDR1 is MDHEN and CDR2 is SYDVKM. Deletions cut 6 bases from V and 5 bases from J, with 24 bases between. The CDR3 nucleotides read TGTGCCAGCAGACCCCCCCCAAGCGAGGGAGCGGAAGATACGCAGTATTTT. Its protein is CASRPPPSEGAEDTQYF.

This chain links TRBV7-3 with TRBJ2-7, with no clear D. This CDR3 spans 13 amino acids. Trimming left V 3 bases short and J 6 bases short, with 12 bases between. From germline, CDR1 is SGHTA and CDR2 FQGTGA. CDR3 sequence (DNA): TGTGCCAGCAGCTTTTCCTACCACTCCGAGCAGTACTTC. This gives the protein CASSFSYHSEQYF.

This chain uses TRBV9 with TRBJ1-3, with a weak D call TRBD1 (5 bases). Trimming cost V 3 bases and J 2 bases, with 6 bases left between them. Germline V CDR1 and CDR2: SGDLS, YYNGEE. This CDR3 comprises 13 residues. CDR3 loop: CASSAGTGNTIYF. The CDR3 DNA reads TGTGCCAGCAGCGCAGGGACTGGAAACACCATATATTTT.

The rearrangement links TRBV4-1 to TRBJ1-1; tentative D call: TRBD1 (5 bases). Trimming stripped 4 bases from V and 5 bases from J, with 20 bases between. Germline V gene data show CDR1 as MGHRA and CDR2 as YSYEKL. The CDR3 is 16 residues long. The CDR3 bases are TGCGCCAGCAGCCTGAAACCCCTCCCAGGGATAACTGAAGCTTTCTTT. It translates to CASSLKPLPGITEAFF.

The gene calls are TRBV28 and TRBJ2-7, with 7 nucleotides matching TRBD1. Germline-derived CDR1 and CDR2 are MDHEN and SYDVKM. V shed 5 bases, J shed 5 bases, and the junction held 6 bases outside the gene matches. The CDR3 spans 13 residues. CDR3 DNA sequence: TGTGCCAGCAGTCCCACAGGGGTCCACGAGCAGTACTTC. This gives the protein CASSPTGVHEQYF.